This is a list of T cell receptor beta chains from one sample in a study of T cell responses to AZD1222 COVID-19 vaccine. Repertoires were generated with immunoSEQ multiplex PCR, while TCRdb's copy carries only in-frame clones and drops some. This table has 140,000 or so clones, 92% appearing once. This sample comprised peripheral blood, obtained on day 0 of AZD1222 vaccination. The receptor set was obtained from an adult in good health. CDR3s include the opening cysteine and the closing phenylalanine or tryptophan. Each record gives: D gene, clone size, V gene, J gene, CDR3 protein, CDR3 DNA. A D gene is named only where the DNA matches it firmly. Only some rows state a clone size, as once, few, many or a class for expanded clones.

d_gene: .; abundance: .; v_gene: TRBV6-5; j_gene: TRBJ1-2; CDR3aa: CASSYSAGANYGYTF; CDR3nt: TGTGCCAGCAGTTACTCGGCAGGGGCTAACTATGGCTACACCTTC
d_gene: .; abundance: .; v_gene: TRBV6-5; j_gene: TRBJ1-5; CDR3aa: CASSYRQGRQPQHF; CDR3nt: TGTGCCAGCAGTTACCGGCAGGGGAGGCAGCCCCAGCATTTT
d_gene: .; abundance: .; v_gene: TRBV7-9; j_gene: TRBJ1-2; CDR3aa: CASSYDEILYYGYTF; CDR3nt: TGTGCCAGCAGCTACGACGAGATCCTATACTATGGCTACACCTTC
d_gene: .; abundance: .; v_gene: TRBV15; j_gene: TRBJ2-5; CDR3aa: CATSRDQETQYF; CDR3nt: TGTGCCACCAGCAGAGACCAAGAGACCCAGTACTTC
d_gene: .; abundance: .; v_gene: TRBV27; j_gene: TRBJ1-2; CDR3aa: CASSSRREFYGYTF; CDR3nt: TGTGCCAGCAGTTCCCGCAGGGAGTTCTATGGCTACACCTTC
d_gene: TRBD2; abundance: .; v_gene: TRBV4-2; j_gene: TRBJ2-3; CDR3aa: CASSLDQGGSGTDTQYF; CDR3nt: TGTGCCAGCAGCCTAGACCAGGGAGGGAGTGGCACAGATACGCAGTATTTT
d_gene: .; abundance: once; v_gene: TRBV12-3/TRBV12-4; j_gene: TRBJ1-3; CDR3aa: CASSLMGNTIYF; CDR3nt: TGTGCCAGCAGTTTAATGGGAAACACCATATATTTT
d_gene: TRBD1; abundance: .; v_gene: TRBV5-6; j_gene: TRBJ1-2; CDR3aa: CASSFLTGQGAFLGGYTF; CDR3nt: TGTGCCAGCAGCTTCCTTACTGGACAGGGGGCATTTTTAGGGGGCTACACCTTC
d_gene: TRBD1; abundance: .; v_gene: TRBV4-1; j_gene: TRBJ1-2; CDR3aa: CASSHYLDRANYGYTF; CDR3nt: TGCGCCAGCAGCCACTACCTAGACAGGGCTAACTATGGCTACACCTTC
d_gene: TRBD2; abundance: .; v_gene: TRBV6-2/TRBV6-3; j_gene: TRBJ2-1; CDR3aa: CASSHPPTSTYNEQFF; CDR3nt: TGTGCCAGCAGTCACCCCCCGACTAGCACCTACAATGAGCAGTTCTTC
d_gene: TRBD2; abundance: .; v_gene: TRBV7-6; j_gene: TRBJ2-1; CDR3aa: CASSLEGTSPLGDEQFF; CDR3nt: TGTGCCAGCAGCTTAGAGGGGACTAGCCCCCTGGGCGATGAGCAGTTCTTC
d_gene: .; abundance: .; v_gene: TRBV5-1; j_gene: TRBJ2-1; CDR3aa: CASSSLYDEQFF; CDR3nt: TGCGCCAGCAGTTCATTATATGATGAGCAGTTCTTC
d_gene: TRBD2; abundance: .; v_gene: TRBV6-2/TRBV6-3; j_gene: TRBJ2-1; CDR3aa: CASSSLSGSGDEQFF; CDR3nt: TGTGCCAGCAGTTCCCTCAGCGGGAGCGGCGATGAGCAGTTCTTC
d_gene: .; abundance: .; v_gene: TRBV6-2/TRBV6-3; j_gene: TRBJ1-5; CDR3aa: CASSPGPESQPQHF; CDR3nt: TGTGCCAGCAGTCCGGGACCCGAGAGTCAGCCCCAGCATTTT
d_gene: .; abundance: once; v_gene: TRBV5-5; j_gene: TRBJ2-4; CDR3aa: CASSPSGMGNIQYF; CDR3nt: TGTGCCAGCAGCCCGTCCGGAATGGGGAACATTCAGTACTTC
d_gene: .; abundance: .; v_gene: TRBV5-4; j_gene: TRBJ1-1; CDR3aa: CASSPRTMNTEAFF; CDR3nt: TGTGCCAGCAGCCCCCGGACAATGAACACTGAAGCTTTCTTT
d_gene: TRBD1; abundance: .; v_gene: TRBV18; j_gene: TRBJ1-1; CDR3aa: CASSSGQEELGTEAFF; CDR3nt: TGTGCCAGCTCAAGTGGACAGGAGGAGTTGGGCACTGAAGCTTTCTTT
d_gene: TRBD1; abundance: .; v_gene: TRBV18; j_gene: TRBJ2-7; CDR3aa: CASSRDRVTYEQYF; CDR3nt: TGTGCCAGCTCACGGGACAGGGTAACCTACGAGCAGTACTTC
d_gene: .; abundance: .; v_gene: TRBV4-1; j_gene: TRBJ2-5; CDR3aa: CASSRVRQETQYF; CDR3nt: TGCGCCAGCAGCAGGGTTAGGCAAGAGACCCAGTACTTC
d_gene: TRBD2; abundance: .; v_gene: TRBV29-1; j_gene: TRBJ2-1; CDR3aa: CTGSLAVEGNEQFF; CDR3nt: TGCACTGGTAGCCTAGCGGTGGAGGGCAATGAGCAGTTCTTC
d_gene: .; abundance: .; v_gene: TRBV3-1/TRBV3-2; j_gene: TRBJ2-6; CDR3aa: CASSQEISGANVLTF; CDR3nt: TGTGCCAGCAGCCAAGAGATCTCTGGGGCCAACGTCCTGACTTTC
d_gene: TRBD1; abundance: .; v_gene: TRBV5-4; j_gene: TRBJ2-7; CDR3aa: CASSLEQGAYEQYF; CDR3nt: TGTGCCAGCAGCTTGGAACAGGGGGCCTACGAGCAGTACTTC
d_gene: .; abundance: .; v_gene: TRBV7-9; j_gene: TRBJ1-2; CDR3aa: CASSWAATRRYTF; CDR3nt: TGTGCCAGCAGCTGGGCCGCTACTAGGCGCTACACCTTC
d_gene: .; abundance: once; v_gene: TRBV11-1; j_gene: TRBJ2-3; CDR3aa: CASSSDPSTDTQYF; CDR3nt: TGTGCCAGCAGCTCCGATCCTAGCACAGATACGCAGTATTTT
d_gene: TRBD1; abundance: .; v_gene: TRBV7-2; j_gene: TRBJ2-6; CDR3aa: CASSSGQGALFGANVLTF; CDR3nt: TGTGCCAGCAGCTCTGGACAGGGCGCTCTCTTTGGGGCCAACGTCCTGACTTTC
d_gene: .; abundance: .; v_gene: TRBV7-9; j_gene: TRBJ2-7; CDR3aa: CASSIWTGVSGYEQYF; CDR3nt: TGTGCCAGCAGCATATGGACCGGGGTGTCGGGTTACGAGCAGTACTTC
d_gene: .; abundance: .; v_gene: TRBV11-2; j_gene: TRBJ2-2; CDR3aa: CASSLEEDGGELFF; CDR3nt: TGTGCCAGCAGCTTAGAGGAGGATGGCGGGGAGCTGTTTTTT
d_gene: .; abundance: .; v_gene: TRBV18; j_gene: TRBJ2-2; CDR3aa: CASSPPTGELFF; CDR3nt: TGTGCCAGCTCCCCCCCCACCGGGGAGCTGTTTTTT
d_gene: .; abundance: .; v_gene: TRBV3-1/TRBV3-2; j_gene: TRBJ1-1; CDR3aa: CASSQKKGNTEAFF; CDR3nt: TGTGCCAGCAGCCAAAAGAAGGGGAACACTGAAGCTTTCTTT
d_gene: .; abundance: .; v_gene: TRBV6-5; j_gene: TRBJ2-7; CDR3aa: CASKLGVSRGEQYF; CDR3nt: TGTGCCAGCAAACTGGGGGTGTCTCGGGGCGAGCAGTACTTC
d_gene: .; abundance: .; v_gene: TRBV7-9; j_gene: TRBJ1-3; CDR3aa: CASSLLATGNTIYF; CDR3nt: TGTGCCAGCAGCCTACTTGCGACTGGAAACACCATATATTTT
d_gene: .; abundance: .; v_gene: TRBV6-5; j_gene: TRBJ2-2; CDR3aa: CASSSGDTGELFF; CDR3nt: TGTGCCAGCAGCTCCGGCGACACCGGGGAGCTGTTTTTT
d_gene: TRBD2; abundance: .; v_gene: TRBV2; j_gene: TRBJ2-1; CDR3aa: CASKVGLAGGDEQFF; CDR3nt: TGTGCCAGCAAAGTGGGACTAGCGGGAGGCGACGAGCAGTTCTTC
d_gene: TRBD2; abundance: .; v_gene: TRBV5-4; j_gene: TRBJ2-2; CDR3aa: CASSLGPSGRNSGELFF; CDR3nt: TGTGCCAGCAGCTTGGGGCCTAGCGGGAGAAATTCCGGGGAGCTGTTTTTT
d_gene: TRBD1; abundance: .; v_gene: TRBV19; j_gene: TRBJ1-1; CDR3aa: CASRDRGHGNTEAFF; CDR3nt: TGTGCCAGTAGGGACAGGGGACACGGGAACACTGAAGCTTTCTTT
d_gene: .; abundance: .; v_gene: TRBV7-2; j_gene: TRBJ2-7; CDR3aa: CASSLARGTGEQYF; CDR3nt: TGTGCCAGCAGCTTAGCGAGAGGGACCGGCGAGCAGTACTTC
d_gene: .; abundance: .; v_gene: TRBV19; j_gene: TRBJ2-2; CDR3aa: CASSIQWQGRGTGELFF; CDR3nt: TGTGCCAGTAGTATACAGTGGCAAGGTCGGGGGACCGGGGAGCTGTTTTTT
d_gene: TRBD1; abundance: .; v_gene: TRBV24-1; j_gene: TRBJ2-3; CDR3aa: CATSDPSSAGGYNTDTQYF; CDR3nt: TGTGCCACCAGTGACCCCTCATCGGCAGGGGGCTATAACACAGATACGCAGTATTTT
d_gene: TRBD2; abundance: once; v_gene: TRBV4-2; j_gene: TRBJ2-1; CDR3aa: CASSQDGSGRWDEQFF; CDR3nt: TGTGCCAGCAGCCAAGATGGAAGCGGGAGGTGGGATGAGCAGTTCTTC
d_gene: .; abundance: .; v_gene: TRBV2; j_gene: TRBJ1-1; CDR3aa: CASRLERVNTEAFF; CDR3nt: TGTGCCAGCAGATTAGAAAGGGTGAACACTGAAGCTTTCTTT
d_gene: .; abundance: .; v_gene: TRBV4-2; j_gene: TRBJ2-7; CDR3aa: CASSSRRGFTDEQYF; CDR3nt: TGTGCCAGCAGCTCCCGACGGGGCTTTACGGACGAGCAGTACTTC
d_gene: .; abundance: once; v_gene: TRBV12-3/TRBV12-4; j_gene: TRBJ2-7; CDR3aa: CASSARYEQYF; CDR3nt: TGTGCCAGCAGTGCCAGATACGAGCAGTACTTC
d_gene: .; abundance: few; v_gene: TRBV2; j_gene: TRBJ2-3; CDR3aa: CASSEERTAMGGTQYF; CDR3nt: TGTGCCAGCAGTGAAGAGAGGACCGCCATGGGGGGCACGCAGTATTTT
d_gene: .; abundance: once; v_gene: TRBV28; j_gene: TRBJ2-2; CDR3aa: CASIRVGGRPGTGELFF; CDR3nt: TGTGCCAGCATCCGGGTAGGGGGGAGGCCCGGCACCGGGGAGCTGTTTTTT
d_gene: .; abundance: .; v_gene: TRBV5-1; j_gene: TRBJ2-1; CDR3aa: CASSLGGGAYNEQFF; CDR3nt: TGCGCCAGCAGCCTGGGCGGGGGCGCCTACAATGAGCAGTTCTTC
d_gene: .; abundance: .; v_gene: TRBV10-1; j_gene: TRBJ1-1; CDR3aa: CASSQTGSGTEAFF; CDR3nt: TGCGCCAGCAGCCAGACAGGTTCCGGTACTGAAGCTTTCTTT
d_gene: TRBD2; abundance: .; v_gene: TRBV7-2; j_gene: TRBJ2-7; CDR3aa: CASSPKREGYYEQYF; CDR3nt: TGTGCCAGCAGCCCCAAGCGGGAGGGGTACTACGAGCAGTACTTC
d_gene: .; abundance: .; v_gene: TRBV5-6; j_gene: TRBJ1-1; CDR3aa: CASSGGRVMNTEAFF; CDR3nt: TGTGCCAGCAGCGGTGGACGGGTCATGAACACTGAAGCTTTCTTT
d_gene: TRBD1; abundance: .; v_gene: TRBV20-1; j_gene: TRBJ1-5; CDR3aa: CSASSGDSINQPQHF; CDR3nt: TGCAGTGCTAGTTCCGGGGACAGTATCAATCAGCCCCAGCATTTT
d_gene: TRBD2; abundance: .; v_gene: TRBV4-1; j_gene: TRBJ2-3; CDR3aa: CASSQEGAGGDTQYF; CDR3nt: TGCGCCAGCAGCCAAGAGGGGGCGGGGGGCGATACGCAGTATTTT
d_gene: .; abundance: .; v_gene: TRBV7-3; j_gene: TRBJ2-7; CDR3aa: CASSFRAHVEQYF; CDR3nt: TGTGCCAGCAGCTTTAGAGCCCACGTCGAGCAGTACTTC
d_gene: TRBD1; abundance: .; v_gene: TRBV5-1; j_gene: TRBJ2-1; CDR3aa: CASSLAPDRGPYNEQFF; CDR3nt: TGCGCCAGCAGCTTGGCCCCTGACAGGGGGCCCTACAATGAGCAGTTCTTC
d_gene: TRBD2; abundance: once; v_gene: TRBV3-1/TRBV3-2; j_gene: TRBJ2-5; CDR3aa: CASSRLAGQETQYF; CDR3nt: TGTGCCAGCAGCCGTCTAGCGGGACAAGAGACCCAGTACTTC
d_gene: .; abundance: .; v_gene: TRBV4-1; j_gene: TRBJ1-3; CDR3aa: CASSYTTGPSGNTIYF; CDR3nt: TGCGCCAGCAGCTACACTACAGGCCCCTCTGGAAACACCATATATTTT
d_gene: .; abundance: .; v_gene: TRBV4-1; j_gene: TRBJ2-5; CDR3aa: CASSQEWAWRAQYF; CDR3nt: TGCGCCAGCAGCCAAGAGTGGGCTTGGAGAGCCCAGTACTTC
d_gene: TRBD1; abundance: .; v_gene: TRBV10-3; j_gene: TRBJ2-3; CDR3aa: CATGTGATDTQYF; CDR3nt: TGTGCCACCGGGACAGGGGCCACAGATACGCAGTATTTT
d_gene: TRBD1; abundance: .; v_gene: TRBV29-1; j_gene: TRBJ2-1; CDR3aa: CSVGDRVAPGQFF; CDR3nt: TGCAGCGTTGGAGACAGGGTAGCGCCCGGGCAGTTCTTC
d_gene: .; abundance: once; v_gene: TRBV11-2; j_gene: TRBJ1-6; CDR3aa: CASSLRAGLYNSPLHF; CDR3nt: TGTGCCAGCAGCTTACGGGCAGGTCTCTATAATTCACCCCTCCACTTT
d_gene: TRBD1; abundance: .; v_gene: TRBV30; j_gene: TRBJ1-2; CDR3aa: CAWRRKRGTGLVGYTF; CDR3nt: TGTGCCTGGAGAAGGAAGAGGGGGACAGGGTTGGTGGGCTACACCTTC